This entry lists 2 T cell receptor beta chains sequenced from one sample in a study of blood T cell repertoires in COVID-19. TCRdb's copy holds only in-frame clones and misses some; the assay was immunoSEQ multiplex PCR. This sample has approximately 470,000 clones, with approximately 86% found just once. The sequenced material came from PBMCs or T cells enriched from blood (not recorded which). The source of these receptors is a woman younger than 35 who had recovered from COVID-19.

This chain joins TRBV18 and TRBJ1-1; D call uncertain. Trimming removed 2 bases from V and 2 bases from J, with 3 bases in between. The CDR3 loop spans 12 amino acids. In germline, CDR1 is KGHSH, CDR2 LQKENI. The CDR3 nucleotides read TGTGCCAGCTCACCATATAACACTGAAGCTTTCTTT. Its protein product is CASSPYNTEAFF. Combining the CDR3 with reference TRBV18 and TRBJ1-1 gives the whole variable domain NAGVMQNPRHLVRRRGQEARLRCSPMKGHSHVYWYRQLPEEGLKFMVYLQKENIIDESGMPKERFSAEFPKEGPSILRIQQVVRGDSAAYFCASSPYNTEAFFGQGTRLTVV.

The rearrangement links TRBV6-5 to TRBJ1-1; no clear D gene. CDR1 is MNHEY, CDR2 SVGAGI, per germline. V lost 4 bases and J 0 bases, leaving 12 bases between the germline ends. The CDR3 is 15 amino acids. As DNA, the CDR3 is TGTGCCAGCAGTTCTTACAGATCCATGAACACTGAAGCTTTCTTT. Amino acids: CASSSYRSMNTEAFF.